This is a list of T cell receptor beta chains from one sample in a study of T cell repertoires in cytomegalovirus infection. TCRdb re-called the reads with MiXCR, one entry per CDR3 protein. The table includes some 180,000 distinct CDR3 sequences, approximately 19% detected once. Sequencing was performed on PBMCs. Receptor source: a human donor in good health (CMV status not recorded). Some clones in this sample may be carry-over from other donors' samples. The CDR3 runs from the conserved cysteine through the conserved F or W. The order of the fields is clone size, J gene, D gene, CDR3 length, V gene, CDR3 DNA, CDR3 protein. A D gene is named only where the DNA matches it firmly. Expanded clones are given a class, and other clones once, few, many or no size at all.

>few|TRBJ2-7|-|12|TRBV28
TGTGCCAGCAGGTCGGGGTCCTACGAGCAGTACTTC
CASRSGSYEQYF
>many|TRBJ2-7|TRBD2|17|TRBV7-2
TGTGCCAGCAGCTTAGGCGGGACTAGCGGGGTTTCCTACGAGCAGTACTTC
CASSLGGTSGVSYEQYF
>-|TRBJ2-1|TRBD2|16|TRBV24-1
TGTGCCACCAGTGACCGGGCCGGGGGACTACTCAATGAGCAGTTCTTC
CATSDRAGGLLNEQFF
>-|TRBJ2-1|-|19|TRBV7-9
TGTGCCAGCAGCTTGGGGAAGGGAGTAAAGGGCAGCTCCTACAATGAGCAGTTCTTC
CASSLGKGVKGSSYNEQFF
>few|TRBJ2-1|TRBD2|17|TRBV5-5
TGTGCCAGCAGCCCCCTGATGCGGGGGAACTCCTACAATGAGCAGTTCTTC
CASSPLMRGNSYNEQFF
>few|TRBJ2-1|-|13|TRBV7-9
TGTGCCAGCAGCCTTACCGGGGTGAATGAGCAGTTCTTC
CASSLTGVNEQFF
>many|TRBJ2-1|-|14|TRBV14
TGTGCCAGCAGCCGGGCGGGACGCCACAATGAGCAGTTCTTC
CASSRAGRHNEQFF
>-|TRBJ2-7|TRBD1|14|TRBV19
TGTGCCAGTAGTATACGACAGGGTTACTACGAGCAGTACTTC
CASSIRQGYYEQYF
>many|TRBJ2-1|-|15|TRBV28
TGTGCCAGCAGCCCTGACAACCGCTCCTACAATGAGCAGTTCTTC
CASSPDNRSYNEQFF
>-|TRBJ2-3|TRBD2|14|TRBV20-1
TGCAGTGCTCCGACTAGCGGGAACACAGATACGCACTATTTT
CSAPTSGNTDTHYF
>few|TRBJ2-3|-|14|TRBV3-1
TGTGCCAGCAGCCAACACGGAGGGGACGGGACGCAGTATTTT
CASSQHGGDGTQYF
>few|TRBJ1-3|-|16|TRBV12-3/TRBV12-4
TGTGCCAGCAGTCCGCTAAGGGACGGCTCTGGAAACACCATATATTTT
CASSPLRDGSGNTIYF
>-|TRBJ2-7|-|11|TRBV7-9
TGTGCCAGCAGCTTGTCGGGACAGCAGTACTTC
CASSLSGQQYF
>-|TRBJ1-1|-|13|TRBV9
TGTGCCAGCAGCGTCGGAAGGGGGGACCATGCTTTCTTT
CASSVGRGDHAFF
>few|TRBJ2-1|-|15|TRBV7-2
TGTGCCAGCAGCTGGGTTGGACGGGGCTCGGATGAGCAGTTCTTC
CASSWVGRGSDEQFF
>many|TRBJ2-3|TRBD2|16|TRBV6-5
TGTGCCAGCAGCTCCACTAGCGGAGAACGCTACGGTACGCAGTATTTT
CASSSTSGERYGTQYF
>many|TRBJ1-2|-|15|TRBV12-3/TRBV12-4
TGTGCCTCCCAACCCTTGGGGGCCCCACCCTATGGCTACACCTTC
CASQPLGAPPYGYTF
>few|TRBJ2-7|TRBD2|17|TRBV20-1
TGCAGTGCTAGAGCCCTCGGACTAGCGGTGGATTTTTACGAGCAGTACTTC
CSARALGLAVDFYEQYF
>-|TRBJ1-5|TRBD1|14|TRBV20-1
TGCAGTGCTATGACAGGGGGCGACCGCCAGCCCCAGCATTTT
CSAMTGGDRQPQHF
>many|TRBJ2-2|-|13|TRBV7-2
TGTGCCAGCAGCTTAGGATTCACCGGGGAGCTGTTTTTT
CASSLGFTGELFF
>many|TRBJ2-5|TRBD2|14|TRBV7-3
TGTGCCAGCAGCCCCGCGGGGGGGCGGGAGACCCAGTACTTC
CASSPAGGRETQYF
>many|TRBJ2-5|-|13|TRBV28
TGTGCCAGCAGTTTATCAGGGGGGAAGACCCAGTACTTC
CASSLSGGKTQYF
>few|TRBJ1-3|-|14|TRBV20-1
TGCAGTGCTAGAGCCTCGATCGATGGGTACACCATATATTTT
CSARASIDGYTIYF
>-|TRBJ2-1|TRBD2|14|TRBV6-6
TGTGCCAGCAGTATACTAGCGGAGGGGAATGAGCAGTTCTTC
CASSILAEGNEQFF
>-|TRBJ2-1|TRBD1|15|TRBV2
TGTGCCAGCAGTGAAATATTTGGGACAGACAATGAGCAGTTCTTC
CASSEIFGTDNEQFF
>many|TRBJ2-3|TRBD2|18|TRBV7-3
TGTGCCAGCAGCCTTAGCGGGGGACGGCCCCTTAGCACAGATACGCAGTATTTT
CASSLSGGRPLSTDTQYF
>few|TRBJ2-3|TRBD2|18|TRBV12-3/TRBV12-4
TGTGCCAGCAGTCCCCGACTAGCGGGGGCCGGAAACACAGATACGCAGTATTTT
CASSPRLAGAGNTDTQYF
>-|TRBJ2-1|-|12|TRBV20-1
TGCAGTGCTAGAATCGGGGACAATGAGCAGTTCTTC
CSARIGDNEQFF
>few|TRBJ2-1|-|16|TRBV7-8
TGTGCCAGCAGCTTGATTTCCAGCGGGCTATACAATGAGCAGTTCTTC
CASSLISSGLYNEQFF
>many|TRBJ1-2|-|14|TRBV7-2
TGTGCCAGCAGCTTGGACGCAGGGGCGCGGGGCTACACCTTC
CASSLDAGARGYTF
>-|TRBJ2-7|TRBD1|14|TRBV5-1
TGCGCCAGCAGCATGGGACAGGGGTCCTACGAGCAGTACTTC
CASSMGQGSYEQYF
>many|TRBJ2-7|-|12|TRBV10-3
TGTGCCGCCCGGGATGATTACTACGAGCAGTACTTC
CAARDDYYEQYF
>-|TRBJ1-5|TRBD1|15|TRBV5-6
TGTGCCAGCAGCCGGGACAGGGGAGCCAATCAGCCCCAGCATTTT
CASSRDRGANQPQHF
>many|TRBJ2-2|-|16|TRBV7-2
TGTGCCAGCAGCCCCTCACGGACCTCGGGCACCGGGGAGCTGTTTTTT
CASSPSRTSGTGELFF
>-|TRBJ2-7|TRBD2|15|TRBV9
TGTGCCAGCAGCGTAGGAACTAGCGGAGCCTACGAGCAGTACTTC
CASSVGTSGAYEQYF
>few|TRBJ2-2|TRBD2|15|TRBV29-1
TGCAGCGTCGGGATCGCGGGGGCGAACACCGGGGAGCTGTTTTTT
CSVGIAGANTGELFF
>few|TRBJ1-3|-|17|TRBV11-3
TGTGCCAGCAGCTTAGATCTAGTCCGCAACTCTGGAAACACCATATATTTT
CASSLDLVRNSGNTIYF
>-|TRBJ1-1|-|14|TRBV5-4
TGTGCCAGCAGCTTGGGACAGCAGAACACTGAAGCTTTCTTT
CASSLGQQNTEAFF
>many|TRBJ1-1|-|14|TRBV2
TGTGCCAGCAGGGCAAACGGGATAAACACTGAAGCTTTCTTT
CASRANGINTEAFF
>-|TRBJ1-2|-|14|TRBV12-3/TRBV12-4
TGTGCCAGCAGTTTAGAGGTAGCTAACTATGGCTACACCTTC
CASSLEVANYGYTF
>-|TRBJ1-2|TRBD1|15|TRBV20-1
TGCAGTGCTAGAGATCGGATAACAGGGGGGTATGGCTACACCTTC
CSARDRITGGYGYTF
>few|TRBJ1-1|-|13|TRBV12-3/TRBV12-4
TGTGCCAGCAGTTTTTCCCAGTGGGGTGAAGCTTTCTTT
CASSFSQWGEAFF
>-|TRBJ2-3|-|15|TRBV15
TGTGCCACCAGCAGAGTGGGGACAATCACAGATACGCAGTATTTT
CATSRVGTITDTQYF
>-|TRBJ2-1|-|14|TRBV7-2
TGTGCCAGCAGCTTCCTCGGGACTTCTCGAGAGCAGTTCTTC
CASSFLGTSREQFF
>-|TRBJ2-2|-|14|TRBV28
TGTGCCAGCAGGGAGCCCCAACCCACCGGGGAGCTGTTTTTT
CASREPQPTGELFF
>few|TRBJ2-5|TRBD2|15|TRBV7-2
TGTGCCAGCAGCTTAGAACTAGCGGGAGGTGAGACCCAGTACTTC
CASSLELAGGETQYF
>many|TRBJ2-2|-|16|TRBV11-3
TGTGCCAGCAGCCGACCTAAGGGCGCGAACACCGGGGAGCTGTTTTTT
CASSRPKGANTGELFF
>few|TRBJ2-7|TRBD1|14|TRBV5-4
TGTGCCAGCAGCCCCAGGACAGGGCCAGAGGAGCAGTACTTC
CASSPRTGPEEQYF
>many|TRBJ2-6|-|15|TRBV7-9
TGTGCCAGCAGCCCCGACGGTGGAGGGGCCAACGTCCTGACTTTC
CASSPDGGGANVLTF
>few|TRBJ2-1|-|14|TRBV20-1
TGCAGTGCTGGCGCCCCAGGGGGGTACAATGAGCAGTTCTTC
CSAGAPGGYNEQFF
>-|TRBJ2-7|-|15|TRBV6-8
TGTGCCAGCAGTCCCCTCTCGAGGGCCTTCTACGAGCAGTACTTC
CASSPLSRAFYEQYF
>-|TRBJ1-5|-|13|TRBV12-3/TRBV12-4
TGTGCCTGTAGGGGGGGGGGCAATCAGCCCCAGCATTTT
CACRGGGNQPQHF
>-|TRBJ2-7|-|13|TRBV12-3/TRBV12-4
TGTGCCAGCAGTTTGAAGGGGGGTGGCGAGCAGTACTTC
CASSLKGGGEQYF
>many|TRBJ2-3|-|17|TRBV12-3/TRBV12-4
TGTGCCAGCAGCCCCGCGGTGGGCGGGGCCAGCACAGATACGCAGTATTTT
CASSPAVGGASTDTQYF
>many|TRBJ2-7|-|11|TRBV29-1
TGCAGCGTTGCACTTAACAACGAGCAGTACTTC
CSVALNNEQYF
>-|TRBJ1-1|TRBD1|16|TRBV28
TGTGCCAGCGGAGACAGGGAAGGGTACCAAAACACTGAAGCTTTCTTT
CASGDREGYQNTEAFF